This TCR beta chain emerged from a study of T cell responses to AZD1222 COVID-19 vaccine. Germline V gives CDR1 SGHRS, CDR2 YFSETQ. The CDR3 length is 13 residues. V lost 4 bases and J lost 7, with 11 bases in between. Notes on the study in general: Donors were chiefly white British, with a greater number of females, and clonal diversity was perhaps underestimated. Spike-specific TCR repertoires showed rising breadth and depth after two AZD1222 doses. AZD1222 recipients seropositive at baseline numbered only six or seven.

Concerning this clone itself: Its antigen remains unknown.

Only in-frame clones appear in the TCRdb table, and some are missing; sequencing was by immunoSEQ multiplex PCR. The sample gives about 130,000 clones, approximately 90% of which show up once; about 2.1% is in the top ten. The chain combines TRBV5-1 with TRBJ2-2, with D perhaps TRBD2 (6 bases). The input for sequencing was peripheral blood, taken on day 0 of AZD1222 vaccination. This TCR was sampled from an adult in good health. The CDR3 region is CASSAGSYGELFF. The CDR3 nucleotides are TGCGCCAGCAGCGCCGGGAGTTACGGGGAGCTGTTTTTT.